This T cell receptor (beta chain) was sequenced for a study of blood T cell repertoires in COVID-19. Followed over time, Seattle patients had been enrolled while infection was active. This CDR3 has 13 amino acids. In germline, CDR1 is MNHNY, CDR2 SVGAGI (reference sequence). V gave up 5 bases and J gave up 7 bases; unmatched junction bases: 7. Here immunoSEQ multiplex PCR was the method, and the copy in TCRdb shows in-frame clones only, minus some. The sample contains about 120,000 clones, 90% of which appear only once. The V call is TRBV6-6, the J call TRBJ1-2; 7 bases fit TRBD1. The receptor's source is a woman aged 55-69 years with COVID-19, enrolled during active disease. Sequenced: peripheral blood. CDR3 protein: CASSDRYRGGYTF. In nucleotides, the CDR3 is TGTGCCAGCAGTGACCGATACAGGGGTGGCTACACCTTC.